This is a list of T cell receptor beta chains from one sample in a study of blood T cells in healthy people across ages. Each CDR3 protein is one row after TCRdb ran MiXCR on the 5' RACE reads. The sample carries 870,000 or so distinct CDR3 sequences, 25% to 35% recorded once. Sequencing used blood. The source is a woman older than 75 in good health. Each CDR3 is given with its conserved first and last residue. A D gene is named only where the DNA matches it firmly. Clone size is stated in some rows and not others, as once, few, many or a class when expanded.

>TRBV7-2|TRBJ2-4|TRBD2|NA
TGTGCCAGCAGCTTAGAAGCGGGGGGGCGGTACTTC
CASSLEAGGRYF
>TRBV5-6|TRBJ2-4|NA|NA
TGTGCCAGCAGCTCCGGCGAATGGGACGGCTACGGGCAGTACTTC
CASSSGEWDGYGQYF
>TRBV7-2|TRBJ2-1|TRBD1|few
TGTGCCAGCAGCCTAGACAGGGCTAGCAACAATGAGCGGTTCTTC
CASSLDRASNNERFF
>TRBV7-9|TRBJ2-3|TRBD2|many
TGTGCCAGCAGCTTAGTGCGGGGGGGGCCGAATACGCAGTATTTT
CASSLVRGGPNTQYF
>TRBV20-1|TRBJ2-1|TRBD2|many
TGCAGTGCTTTCCCGTTAGCGGGGGGCCGGAATGAGCAGTTCTTC
CSAFPLAGGRNEQFF
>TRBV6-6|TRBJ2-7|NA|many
TGTGCCAGCAGTTACTCCACGCGCCATTACGAGCAGTACTTC
CASSYSTRHYEQYF
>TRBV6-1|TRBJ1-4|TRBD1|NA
TGTGCCAGCAGTAAGACAGGGTCTCATGAAAAACTGTTTTTT
CASSKTGSHEKLFF
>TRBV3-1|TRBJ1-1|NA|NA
TGTGCCAGCAGCCTCAGGACAGAGGCTTCTGAAGCTTTCTTT
CASSLRTEASEAFF
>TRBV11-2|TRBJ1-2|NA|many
TGTGCCAGCAGCTTAGAGCAGGGAGGAAGTTTTGGCTACACCTTC
CASSLEQGGSFGYTF
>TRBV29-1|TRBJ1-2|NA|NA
TGCACCGTTGATGAGGGGGTTGGTGGCTACACCTTC
CTVDEGVGGYTF
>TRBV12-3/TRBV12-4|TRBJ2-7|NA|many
TGTGCCAGCAGCCGGGACACCAGCTCCTACGAGCAGTACTTC
CASSRDTSSYEQYF
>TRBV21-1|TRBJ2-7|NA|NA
TGTGCCAGCAGAAACCCCAGGGGTTCTTACGAGCAGTACTTC
CASRNPRGSYEQYF
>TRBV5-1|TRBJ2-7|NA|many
TGCGCCAGCAGCTTGACCGGGACGTCCTCCTTGGGGCAGTACTTC
CASSLTGTSSLGQYF
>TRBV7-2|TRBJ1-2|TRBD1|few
TGTGCCAGCAGCTTAGCGGCTCAGGGGGCGGGGGGCTACACCTTC
CASSLAAQGAGGYTF
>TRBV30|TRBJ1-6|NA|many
TGTGCCTGGAACGACAGGTCGATGGATAATTCACCCCTCCACTTT
CAWNDRSMDNSPLHF
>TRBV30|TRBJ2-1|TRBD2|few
TGTGCCTGGTCTTTAGCGGGGAGTAGTGTGCAGTTCTTC
CAWSLAGSSVQFF
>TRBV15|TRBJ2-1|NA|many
TGTGCCACCAGCAGAGATTGGGCAGAGCAGTTCTTC
CATSRDWAEQFF
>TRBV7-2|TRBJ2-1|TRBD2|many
TGTGCCAGCAGTCAACGGGTAGCGGGGGACAATGAGCAGTTCTTC
CASSQRVAGDNEQFF
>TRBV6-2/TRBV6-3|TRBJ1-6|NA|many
TGTGCCAGCAGTCCCCGGACGGCTTCTTCACCCCTCCACTTT
CASSPRTASSPLHF
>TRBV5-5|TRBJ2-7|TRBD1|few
TGTGCCAGTATCCAATTGGTGGGGACAGCCGGGTTCTACGAGCAGTACTTC
CASIQLVGTAGFYEQYF
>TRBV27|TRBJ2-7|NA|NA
TGTGCCAGCAGTTCGCGGGACAGCTCCTACAATGAGCAGTACTTC
CASSSRDSSYNEQYF
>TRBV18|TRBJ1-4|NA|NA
TGTGCCAGCTCACCTGTGGCAGGGAATAATGAAAAACGGTTTTTT
CASSPVAGNNEKRFF
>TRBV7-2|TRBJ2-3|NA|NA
TGTGCCAGCAGTTATCGCGGACTTCCAAGCACAGATACGCAGTATTTT
CASSYRGLPSTDTQYF
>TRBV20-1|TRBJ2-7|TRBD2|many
TGCAGTGCTAGGACGACTAGCGGGGGGGACCACGAGCAGTACTTC
CSARTTSGGDHEQYF
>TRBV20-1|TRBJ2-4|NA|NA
TGCAGTGCTAGAGATAGGGGGGGCATCAAAAACATTCAGTACTTC
CSARDRGGIKNIQYF
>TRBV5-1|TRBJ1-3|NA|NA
TGCGCCAGCAGTTCGGGGGGAACCCGGAACACCATATATTTT
CASSSGGTRNTIYF
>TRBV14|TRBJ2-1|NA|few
TGTGCCAGCAGCCCGGGCGCTCAGCAGTTCTTC
CASSPGAQQFF
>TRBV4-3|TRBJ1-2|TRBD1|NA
TGCGCCAGCAGCCAAGAAGCCAGGGGGAGATCGCTATACGGCTACACCTTC
CASSQEARGRSLYGYTF
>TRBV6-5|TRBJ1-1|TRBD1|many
TGTGCCAGCAGTCCCGACAGGGCCGGGGGCACTGAAGCTTTCTTT
CASSPDRAGGTEAFF
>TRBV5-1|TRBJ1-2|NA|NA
TGCGCCAGCAGCTGGGGTGGCAGGGACGATGGCTACACCTTC
CASSWGGRDDGYTF
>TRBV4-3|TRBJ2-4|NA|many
TGCGCCAGCAGCCCATCGGCGGATCGAGGAAAACACGTGGAGTACTTC
CASSPSADRGKHVEYF